The 10 T cell receptor beta chains below all came from one sample that was sequenced in a study of shared T cell receptors in the human thymus. Sequencing used immunoSEQ multiplex PCR; TCRdb keeps in-frame clones, though not all of them. The sample lists 600,000 or so clones, over 75% seen once, with 0.0094% in the top ten. This sample also appeared in a second study, on human thymus T cells.

Sequencing was carried out using thymocytes. The receptors were gathered from a boy in the first two years of life with a congenital heart defect.

This clone appeared once. The genes are TRBV5-1 and TRBJ2-6; D remains unclear. The CDR3 contains 15 residues. V gave up 5 bases and J gave up 0 bases, with 9 bases separating them. Germline V gene sequence: CDR1 SGHRS, CDR2 YFSETQ. DNA of the CDR3: TGCGCCAGCAGTAATATCCCCTCTGGGGCCAACGTCCTGACTTTC. Translation: CASSNIPSGANVLTF.

This chain uses TRBV5-1 with TRBJ1-6; no reliable D call. Germline CDR1 SGHRS, CDR2 YFSETQ. The CDR3 contains 16 residues. V was trimmed by 3 bases and J by 5 bases, leaving 15 bases between them. In nucleotides, the CDR3 is TGCGCCAGCAGCTGTGCGGACGGGGAGAATAATTCACCCCTCCACTTT. It specifies CASSCADGENNSPLHF. The full variable domain, rest sourced from reference TRBV5-1 and TRBJ1-6, is KAGVTQTPRYLIKTRGQQVTLSCSPISGHRSVSWYQQTPGQGLQFLFEYFSETQRNKGNFPGRFSGRQFSNSRSEMNVSTLELGDSALYLCASSCADGENNSPLHFGNGTRLTVT.

DNA of the CDR3: TGTGCCAGCAGCTCGCCAGCGGGAGGAGGAGATACGCAGTATTTT. The encoded protein is CASSSPAGGGDTQYF. This chain joins TRBV13 and TRBJ2-3, with TRBD2 matching over 9 bases. Germline lookup yields CDR1 PRHDT and CDR2 FYEKMQ (reference sequence). V lost 4 bases to trimming and J lost 5 bases; unmatched junction nucleotides: 7. The CDR3 has 15 residues.

Remarks on this clone: In the same sample, other DNA sequences code for this CDR3. The chain combines TRBV28 with TRBJ1-5, with no clear D. This CDR3 is built from 12 residues. V dropped 4 bases and J dropped 4 bases, with 5 bases sitting between them. From germline, CDR1 is MDHEN and CDR2 SYDVKM. CDR3 DNA: TGTGCCAGCAGTTCTCCTAATCAGCCCCAGCATTTT. It is translated as CASSSPNQPQHF.

This CDR3 reads CASLPSPMVGGYTF. CDR3 nucleotide sequence: TGTGCCAGCCTTCCCTCCCCTATGGTTGGTGGCTACACCTTC. The rearrangement joins TRBV6-5 to TRBJ1-2; D gene ambiguous. CDR3 length: 14 amino acids. From germline, CDR1 is MNHEY and CDR2 SVGAGI. V shed 8 bases and J shed 7 bases, with 20 bases lying between them.

The chain uses TRBV29-1 and TRBJ2-1; D not certain. The CDR3 has 11 amino acids. From germline, CDR1 is SQVTM and CDR2 ANQGSEA. The V and J ends lost 5 bases and 5 bases respectively, with 7 bases between them. CDR3: CSVQSDNEQFF. For the CDR3, the DNA is TGCAGCGTTCAGTCAGACAATGAGCAGTTCTTC.

The chain uses TRBV14 and TRBJ1-2; a weak D match, TRBD1 (5 bases). This CDR3 contains 16 residues. V was cut by 3 bases and J by 8 bases, with 22 bases left in between. Germline-derived CDR1 and CDR2 are SGHDN and FVKESK. The CDR3, as DNA: TGTGCCAGCAGCCACCCACGTACGGAATCGGGGGAAGGCTACACCTTC. It specifies CASSHPRTESGEGYTF.

The gene calls are TRBV7-8 and TRBJ2-1; 10 bases match TRBD2. From germline, CDR1 is SGHVS and CDR2 FQNEAQ. Losses at the gene ends were 4 bases for V and 8 bases for J; bases not matched to a gene: 17. CDR3 length: 18 amino acids. CDR3 sequence reads: CASSSTDLTGLASYEQFF. DNA of the CDR3: TGTGCCAGCAGCTCAACTGATCTCACGGGACTAGCGAGCTATGAGCAGTTCTTC.

The chain uses TRBV28 and TRBJ2-7; D may be TRBD1 (6 bases). Between the trimmed V and J ends, which lost 0 bases and 3 bases, there was a span of 15 bases. This CDR3 comprises 16 residues. The germline V gene has CDR1 MDHEN and CDR2 SYDVKM. The CDR3 is CASSLCGRGPNYEQYF. CDR3 DNA sequence: TGTGCCAGCAGTTTATGCGGCAGGGGTCCTAACTACGAGCAGTACTTC.

This rearrangement joins TRBV28 to TRBJ1-5; D is uncertain. V shed 8 bases and J shed 0 bases, with 20 bases lying between them. The CDR3 covers 17 residues. The germline V gene encodes CDR1 MDHEN and CDR2 SYDVKM. The CDR3 region is CASLPSGGFPSNQPQHF. CDR3 nucleotide sequence: TGTGCCAGCCTCCCCTCGGGTGGTTTTCCTAGCAATCAGCCCCAGCATTTT.